The T cell receptor (beta chain) under discussion was sequenced for a study of OX40 agonist ivuxolimab in advanced cancers. Some clones are missing from TCRdb's copy, which holds only in-frame ones; the method was immunoSEQ multiplex PCR. The sample includes about 78,000 clones, about 91% of them seen just once. The sequenced sample was CD4+ or CD8+ T cells sorted from blood, obtained in a trial of the OX40 agonist ivuxolimab. The TCR sequence derives from an adult with an advanced solid tumor such as melanoma, head and neck, liver or kidney cancer.

The CDR3 protein is CATSRDHMSGSGFDEQFF. CDR3 sequence (DNA): TGTGCCACCAGCAGAGATCACATGAGCGGGAGCGGATTCGATGAGCAGTTCTTC. The rearrangement links TRBV15 to TRBJ2-1; TRBD2 agrees at 8 bases. Germline CDR1 reads LNHNV; CDR2 reads YYDKDF (reference sequence). CDR3 length equals 18 residues. The trim removed 0 bases at V and 8 bases at J, leaving 15 bases unmatched.